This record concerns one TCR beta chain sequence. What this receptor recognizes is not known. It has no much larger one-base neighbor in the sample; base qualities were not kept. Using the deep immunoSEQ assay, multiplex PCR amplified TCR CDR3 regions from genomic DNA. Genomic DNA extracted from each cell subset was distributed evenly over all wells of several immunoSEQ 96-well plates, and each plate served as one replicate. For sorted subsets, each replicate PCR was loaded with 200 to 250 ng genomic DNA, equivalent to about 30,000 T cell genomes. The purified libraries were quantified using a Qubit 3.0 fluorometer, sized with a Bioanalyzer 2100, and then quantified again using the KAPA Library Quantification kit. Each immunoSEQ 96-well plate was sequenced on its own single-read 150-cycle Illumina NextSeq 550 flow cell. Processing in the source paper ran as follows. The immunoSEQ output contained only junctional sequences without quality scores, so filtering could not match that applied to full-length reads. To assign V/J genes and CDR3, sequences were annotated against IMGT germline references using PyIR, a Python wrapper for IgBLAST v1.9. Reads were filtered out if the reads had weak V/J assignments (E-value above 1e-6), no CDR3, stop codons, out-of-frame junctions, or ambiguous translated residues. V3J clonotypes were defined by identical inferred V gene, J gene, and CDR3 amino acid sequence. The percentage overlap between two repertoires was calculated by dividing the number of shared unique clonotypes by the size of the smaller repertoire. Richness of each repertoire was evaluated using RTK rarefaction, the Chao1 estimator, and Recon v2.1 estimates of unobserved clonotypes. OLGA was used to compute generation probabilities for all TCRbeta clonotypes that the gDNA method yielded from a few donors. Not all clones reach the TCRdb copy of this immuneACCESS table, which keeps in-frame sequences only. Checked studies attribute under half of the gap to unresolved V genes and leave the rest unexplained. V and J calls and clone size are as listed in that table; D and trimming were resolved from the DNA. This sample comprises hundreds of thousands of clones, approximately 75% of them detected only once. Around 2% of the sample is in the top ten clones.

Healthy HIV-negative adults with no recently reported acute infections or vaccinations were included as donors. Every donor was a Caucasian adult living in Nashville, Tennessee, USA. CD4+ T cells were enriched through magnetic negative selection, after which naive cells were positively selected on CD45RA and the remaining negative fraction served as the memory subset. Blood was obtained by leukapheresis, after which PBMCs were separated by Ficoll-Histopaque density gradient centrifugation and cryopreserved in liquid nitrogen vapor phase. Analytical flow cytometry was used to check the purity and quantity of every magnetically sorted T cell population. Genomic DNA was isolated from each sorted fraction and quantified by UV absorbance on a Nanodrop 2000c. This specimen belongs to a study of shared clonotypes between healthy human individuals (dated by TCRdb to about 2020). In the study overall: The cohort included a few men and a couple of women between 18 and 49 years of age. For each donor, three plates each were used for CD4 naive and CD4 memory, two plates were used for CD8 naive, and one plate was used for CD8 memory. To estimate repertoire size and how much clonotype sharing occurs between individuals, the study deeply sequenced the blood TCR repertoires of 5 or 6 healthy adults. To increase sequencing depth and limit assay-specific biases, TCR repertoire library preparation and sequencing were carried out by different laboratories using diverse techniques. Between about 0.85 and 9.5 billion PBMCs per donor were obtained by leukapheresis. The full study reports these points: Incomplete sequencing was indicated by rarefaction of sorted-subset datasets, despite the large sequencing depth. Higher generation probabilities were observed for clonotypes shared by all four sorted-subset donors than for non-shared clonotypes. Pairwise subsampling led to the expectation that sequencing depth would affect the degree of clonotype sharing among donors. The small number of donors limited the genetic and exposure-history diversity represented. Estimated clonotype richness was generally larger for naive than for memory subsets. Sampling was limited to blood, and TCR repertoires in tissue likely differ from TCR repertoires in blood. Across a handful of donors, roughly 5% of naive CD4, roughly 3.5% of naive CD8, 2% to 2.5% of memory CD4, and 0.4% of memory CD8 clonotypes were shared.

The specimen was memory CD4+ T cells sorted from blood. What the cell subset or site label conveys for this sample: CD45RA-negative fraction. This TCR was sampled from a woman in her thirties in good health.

The CDR3: CASSFRDTGGYTF. The nucleotide sequence is given as TGTGCCAGCAGTTTCAGGGACACCGGTGGCTACACCTTC. The chain is made from TRBV2 and TRBJ1-2; possibly the D gene is TRBD1, per 6 matching bases. Reading the germline V gene gives CDR1 SNHLY and CDR2 FYNNEI. The CDR3 numbers 13 residues from cysteine through phenylalanine. Here the CDR3 DNA is all that survives: 39 bases in frame from base 1. Trimming costs V 5 bases and J 7 bases, and their ends lie 14 bases apart.